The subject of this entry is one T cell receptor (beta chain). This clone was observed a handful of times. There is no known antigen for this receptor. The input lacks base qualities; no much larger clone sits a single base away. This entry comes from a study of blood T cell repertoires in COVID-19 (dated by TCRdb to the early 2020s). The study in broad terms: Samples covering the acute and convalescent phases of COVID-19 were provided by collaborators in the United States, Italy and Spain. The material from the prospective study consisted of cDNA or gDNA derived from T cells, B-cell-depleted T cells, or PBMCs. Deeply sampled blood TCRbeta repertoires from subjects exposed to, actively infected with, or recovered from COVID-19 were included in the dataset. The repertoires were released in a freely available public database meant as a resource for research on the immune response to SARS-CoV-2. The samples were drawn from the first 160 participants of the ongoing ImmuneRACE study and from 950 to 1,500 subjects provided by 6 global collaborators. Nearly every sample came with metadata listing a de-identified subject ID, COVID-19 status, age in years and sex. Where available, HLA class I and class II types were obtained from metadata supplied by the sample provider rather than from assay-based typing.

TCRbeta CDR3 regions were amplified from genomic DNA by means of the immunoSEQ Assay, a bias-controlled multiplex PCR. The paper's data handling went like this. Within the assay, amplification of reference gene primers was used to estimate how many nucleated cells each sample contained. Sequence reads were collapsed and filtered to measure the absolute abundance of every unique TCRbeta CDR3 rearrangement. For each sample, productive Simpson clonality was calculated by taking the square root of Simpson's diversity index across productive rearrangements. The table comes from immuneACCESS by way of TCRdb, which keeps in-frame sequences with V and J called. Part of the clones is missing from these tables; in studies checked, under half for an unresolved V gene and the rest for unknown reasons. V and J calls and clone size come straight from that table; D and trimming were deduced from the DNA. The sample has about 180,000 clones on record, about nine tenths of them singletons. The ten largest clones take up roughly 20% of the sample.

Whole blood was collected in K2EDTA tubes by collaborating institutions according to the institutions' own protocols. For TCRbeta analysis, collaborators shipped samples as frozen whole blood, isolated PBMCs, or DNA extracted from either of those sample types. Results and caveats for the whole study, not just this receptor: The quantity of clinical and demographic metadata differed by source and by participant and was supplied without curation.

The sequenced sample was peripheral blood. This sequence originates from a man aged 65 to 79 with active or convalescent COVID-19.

The CDR3 protein sequence reads: CASTPGLTETQYF. The DNA sequence is TGTGCCAGCACCCCGGGACTTACGGAGACCCAGTACTTC. The chain was built from TRBV5-8 and TRBJ2-5; the D gene is perhaps TRBD2, on 6 matching bases. V is shortened by 6 bases, J by 5 bases, and the region joining them spans 14 bases. The germline V gene encodes CDR1 SGHTS and CDR2 YDEGEE. Inclusive of the bounding cysteine and phenylalanine, the CDR3 is 13 residues long. Only the CDR3 region is kept as DNA, spanning 39 bases read in frame from base 1.